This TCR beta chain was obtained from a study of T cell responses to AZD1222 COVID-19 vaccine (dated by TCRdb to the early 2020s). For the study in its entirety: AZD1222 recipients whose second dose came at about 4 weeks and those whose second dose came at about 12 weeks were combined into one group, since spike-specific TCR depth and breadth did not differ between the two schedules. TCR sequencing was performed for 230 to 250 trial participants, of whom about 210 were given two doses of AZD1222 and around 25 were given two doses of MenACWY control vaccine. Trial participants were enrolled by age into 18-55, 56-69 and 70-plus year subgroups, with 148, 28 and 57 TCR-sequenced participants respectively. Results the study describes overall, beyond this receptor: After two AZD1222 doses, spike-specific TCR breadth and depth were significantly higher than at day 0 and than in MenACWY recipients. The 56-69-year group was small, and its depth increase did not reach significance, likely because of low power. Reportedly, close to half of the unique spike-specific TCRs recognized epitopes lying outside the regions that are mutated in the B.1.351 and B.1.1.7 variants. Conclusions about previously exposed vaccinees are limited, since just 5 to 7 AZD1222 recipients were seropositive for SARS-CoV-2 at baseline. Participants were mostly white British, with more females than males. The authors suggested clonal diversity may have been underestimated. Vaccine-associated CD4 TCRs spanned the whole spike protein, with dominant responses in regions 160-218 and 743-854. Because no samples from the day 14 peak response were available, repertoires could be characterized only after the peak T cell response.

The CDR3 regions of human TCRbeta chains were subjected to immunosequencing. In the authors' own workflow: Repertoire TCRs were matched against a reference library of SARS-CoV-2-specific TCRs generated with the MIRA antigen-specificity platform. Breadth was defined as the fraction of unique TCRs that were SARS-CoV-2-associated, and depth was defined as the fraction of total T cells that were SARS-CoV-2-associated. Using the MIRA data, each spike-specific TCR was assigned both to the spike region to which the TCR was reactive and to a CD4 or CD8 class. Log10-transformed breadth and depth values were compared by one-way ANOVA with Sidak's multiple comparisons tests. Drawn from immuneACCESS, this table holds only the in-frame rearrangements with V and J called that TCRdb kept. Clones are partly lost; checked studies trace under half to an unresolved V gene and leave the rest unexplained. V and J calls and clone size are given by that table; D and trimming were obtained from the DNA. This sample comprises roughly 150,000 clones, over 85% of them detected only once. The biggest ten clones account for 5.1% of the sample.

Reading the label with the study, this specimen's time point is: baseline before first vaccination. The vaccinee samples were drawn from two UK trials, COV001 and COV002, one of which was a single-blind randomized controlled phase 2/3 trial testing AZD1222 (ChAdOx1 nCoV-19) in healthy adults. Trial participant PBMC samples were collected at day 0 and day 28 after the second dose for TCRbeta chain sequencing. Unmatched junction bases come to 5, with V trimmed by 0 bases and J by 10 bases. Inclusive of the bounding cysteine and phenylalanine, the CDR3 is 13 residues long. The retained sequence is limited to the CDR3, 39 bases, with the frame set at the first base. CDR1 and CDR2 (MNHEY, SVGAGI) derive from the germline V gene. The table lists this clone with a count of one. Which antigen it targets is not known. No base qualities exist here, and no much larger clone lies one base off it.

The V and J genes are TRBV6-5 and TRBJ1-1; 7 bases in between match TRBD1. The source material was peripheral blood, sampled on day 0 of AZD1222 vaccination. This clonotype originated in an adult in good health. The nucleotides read TGTGCCAGCAGTTACTCTGACAGGGACCGAGCTTTCTTT. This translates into CASSYSDRDRAFF.